This is a list of T cell receptor beta chains from one sample in a study of blood T cell repertoires in COVID-19. The method was immunoSEQ multiplex PCR; TCRdb's version includes in-frame clones alone and lacks a portion of them. The sample contains over 200,000 clones, around nine tenths of which appear only once. The sample consisted of peripheral blood. The receptors originated from a man aged 40-50 years who had recovered from COVID-19. Both conserved end residues are part of each CDR3. D genes are given only for firm matches. A clone size is listed for some rows: how often the clone was seen (once, few, many), or a class if it is expanded.

D: NA; V: TRBV6-6; size: NA; J: TRBJ2-1; DNA: TGTGCCAGCAGTTATGGCCACCCCCTCGGGTACAATGAGCAGTTCTTC; CDR3: CASSYGHPLGYNEQFF
D: NA; V: TRBV10-1; size: once; J: TRBJ2-3; DNA: TGCGCCAGCAGTGCTTTACCTACTAGCACAGATACGCAGTATTTT; CDR3: CASSALPTSTDTQYF
D: NA; V: TRBV7-9; size: few; J: TRBJ2-3; DNA: TGTGCCAGCAGTCCTCCCGGGTTCACAGATACGCAGTATTTT; CDR3: CASSPPGFTDTQYF
D: TRBD2; V: TRBV11-3; size: NA; J: TRBJ2-2; DNA: TGTGCCAGCAGCTCTTCGGGACTAGCGGGAGCCGGGGAGCTGTTTTTT; CDR3: CASSSSGLAGAGELFF
D: NA; V: TRBV27; size: NA; J: TRBJ2-1; DNA: TGTGCCAGCAGTTTAATTGGGGCGCCCGGGGGCTCCTACAATGAGCAGTTCTTC; CDR3: CASSLIGAPGGSYNEQFF
D: NA; V: TRBV5-4; size: NA; J: TRBJ1-1; DNA: TGTGCCAGCAGCTCGTACATGAGGAGTGGCACTGAAGCTTTCTTT; CDR3: CASSSYMRSGTEAFF
D: TRBD1; V: TRBV19; size: NA; J: TRBJ1-6; DNA: TGTGCCAGTAGTGCCCGGAGGGACAGCCTTTCACCCCTCCACTTT; CDR3: CASSARRDSLSPLHF
D: NA; V: TRBV9; size: NA; J: TRBJ2-1; DNA: TGTGCCAGCAGCGTAGTTCCGAGCTCCTACAATGAGCAGTTCTTC; CDR3: CASSVVPSSYNEQFF
D: NA; V: TRBV10-2; size: NA; J: TRBJ1-1; DNA: TGCGCCAGCGGAACAGGGAGGGACACTGAAGCTTTCTTT; CDR3: CASGTGRDTEAFF
D: NA; V: TRBV2; size: NA; J: TRBJ1-4; DNA: TGTGCCAGCAGGGGGGGGGCGCAGGCTAATGAAAAACTGTTTTTT; CDR3: CASRGGAQANEKLFF
D: NA; V: TRBV20-1; size: NA; J: TRBJ2-7; DNA: TGCAGTGCTAGAGATGCAGTGGAGCAGTACTTC; CDR3: CSARDAVEQYF
D: TRBD2; V: TRBV19; size: NA; J: TRBJ2-5; DNA: TGTGCCAGTAGTATACCAAGCGGGAGGTACCAAGAGACCCAGTACTTC; CDR3: CASSIPSGRYQETQYF
D: NA; V: TRBV2; size: NA; J: TRBJ2-1; DNA: TGTGCCAGCAGTCCTCAAACACTGCGGGAGCAGTTCTTC; CDR3: CASSPQTLREQFF
D: NA; V: TRBV27; size: NA; J: TRBJ1-2; DNA: TGTGCCAGCAGTTCAAGGGGGGGCAATGGCTACACCTTC; CDR3: CASSSRGGNGYTF
D: TRBD1; V: TRBV27; size: NA; J: TRBJ2-6; DNA: TGTGCCAGCAGTTGGACAGGGGCTGGGGCCAACGTCCTGACTTTC; CDR3: CASSWTGAGANVLTF
D: TRBD1; V: TRBV12-3/TRBV12-4; size: NA; J: TRBJ2-5; DNA: TGTGCCAGCATTAAGACAGGGAAAGAGACCCAGTACTTC; CDR3: CASIKTGKETQYF
D: NA; V: TRBV5-6; size: NA; J: TRBJ2-6; DNA: TGTGCCAACTATCAGGGGCAGCAGGAAGGGGCCAACGTCCTGACTTTC; CDR3: CANYQGQQEGANVLTF
D: TRBD2; V: TRBV10-3; size: NA; J: TRBJ2-7; DNA: TGTGCCATCAGTGAGCCCACGACTAGCGGGACTGCAATCTCCTACGAGCAGTACTTC; CDR3: CAISEPTTSGTAISYEQYF
D: NA; V: TRBV3-1/TRBV3-2; size: NA; J: TRBJ2-4; DNA: TGTGCCAGTTCCTCCGCGGCAGCGCTAGCCAAAAACATTCAGTACTTC; CDR3: CASSSAAALAKNIQYF
D: TRBD2; V: TRBV9; size: many; J: TRBJ2-1; DNA: TGTGCCAGCAGCGTAGGGCTAGCGGGGGAGGGCGAGCAGTTCTTC; CDR3: CASSVGLAGEGEQFF
D: NA; V: TRBV7-3; size: NA; J: TRBJ2-1; DNA: TGTGCCAGCAGTTCGGGTCCAGACCCTTACAATGAGCAGTTCTTC; CDR3: CASSSGPDPYNEQFF
D: NA; V: TRBV4-2; size: few; J: TRBJ2-2; DNA: TGTGCCAGCAGCCGTGACATGAACACCGGGGAGCTGTTTTTT; CDR3: CASSRDMNTGELFF
D: NA; V: TRBV7-2; size: NA; J: TRBJ1-1; DNA: TGTGCCAGCAGCTTACCCTACGGGGCTGAAGCTTTCTTT; CDR3: CASSLPYGAEAFF
D: TRBD1; V: TRBV10-2; size: NA; J: TRBJ1-6; DNA: TGCGCCAGCAGTGCCCTGGGGCAGGGGGCACAGAATTCACCCCTCCACTTT; CDR3: CASSALGQGAQNSPLHF
D: NA; V: TRBV19; size: once; J: TRBJ1-2; DNA: TGTGCCAGTAACAGAAATTCCAGGGGTTTGAACTATGGCTACACCTTC; CDR3: CASNRNSRGLNYGYTF
D: NA; V: TRBV10-3; size: NA; J: TRBJ2-1; DNA: TGTGCCATCGGATCAGGTCCCCTAACCACCTACAATGAGCAGTTCTTC; CDR3: CAIGSGPLTTYNEQFF
D: NA; V: TRBV7-9; size: NA; J: TRBJ2-1; DNA: TGTGCCAGCAGCGCCCCCAGGGTCGAGCAGTTCTTC; CDR3: CASSAPRVEQFF